This T cell receptor beta chain appears in the sequencing data of a study of beta chain features in type 1 diabetes. Study-wide results and limits: There was a moderate but significant shortening of TCRB CDR3s in all four CD4+ subsets of Type 1 diabetes patients.

Trimming pared 2 bases from V and 10 bases from J, leaving 10 bases between. CDR1 and CDR2 (germline): LNHDA, SQIVND (reference sequence). The CDR3 consists of 12 residues. Only one heparinised blood draw was taken per donor, and its volume averaged around 120 mL. Every bit of the isolated RNA underwent reverse transcription, so sequencing read expressed TCRB transcripts. Profiled with immunoSEQ multiplex PCR; TCRdb holds only in-frame clones, not every one. The sample lists roughly 150,000 clones, roughly 9% seen once, with roughly 0.7% in the top ten. A remark on this clone: Its antigen is still unknown.

The sequenced material came from central memory CD4+ T cells from blood. This clonotype was sampled from a woman aged 30 to 39 with type 1 diabetes. This chain connects TRBV19 to TRBJ2-3; D is perhaps TRBD2 (5 bases). The CDR3 region is CASSISRASQYF. CDR3 in DNA: TGTGCCAGTAGTATATCGCGGGCCTCGCAGTATTTT.